This T cell receptor (beta chain) was identified during a study of OX40 agonist ivuxolimab in advanced cancers. Details on this clone: The antigen remains undetermined.

Study-wide results and limits: Blood T cells, both CD4+ and CD8+, expanded clonally by week 6 at 0.1 to 3.0 mg/kg.

Per germline, CDR1 MDHEN and CDR2 SYDVKM. CDR3 size: 16 residues. Trimming cost V 3 bases and J 0 bases; bases outside gene matches: 4. Using immunoSEQ multiplex PCR, the repertoire was profiled, and TCRdb retains in-frame clones only, with some absent. This sample has about 100,000 clones, with less than 95% found just once. The chain has TRBV28 and TRBJ2-7; TRBD2 aligns across 11 bases. The sequencing used CD4+ or CD8+ T cells sorted from blood, collected in a trial of the OX40 agonist ivuxolimab. This TCR derives from an adult with an advanced solid tumor such as melanoma, head and neck, liver or kidney cancer. In nucleotides, the CDR3 is TGTGCCAGCAGTTTGAAGGGGACTAGCGGCTCCTACGAGCAGTACTTC. Translating gives CASSLKGTSGSYEQYF.